The present entry profiles one TCR beta chain with its context. Its target is not known. Produced via immunoSEQ multiplex PCR; TCRdb's table is partial and in-frame only. The sample has about 47,000 clones; approximately 88% are singletons. This sample was taken from a study of OX40 agonist ivuxolimab in advanced cancers. Study information: A mean age of approximately 60 years, range about 20 to 79, was recorded, and over 65% were male. Prior anti-PD-1, anti-PD-L1 or anti-CTLA-4 therapy was allowed; 40% had some. Three partial responders included one hepatocellular carcinoma patient and two cutaneous melanoma patients.

Study results and caveats: Expanded clones belonging to CD8+ T cells outnumbered, on average, those of CD4+.

This CDR3 has 18 amino acids. V was clipped by 1 base and J by 4 bases; unmatched bases: 14. CDR1 is MNHNS, CDR2 SASEGT, per germline. This specimen was CD4+ or CD8+ T cells sorted from blood, taken in a trial of the OX40 agonist ivuxolimab. V usage is TRBV6-1 and J usage is TRBJ2-7, with 9 bases aligning to TRBD2. The clonotype was recovered from an adult with an advanced solid tumor such as melanoma, head and neck, liver or kidney cancer. The CDR3 sequence is CASSEGISGRVWGYEQYF. The CDR3, as DNA: TGTGCCAGCAGTGAAGGAATTAGCGGGAGAGTCTGGGGTTACGAGCAGTACTTC.